The present entry profiles one T cell receptor beta chain with its context. The antigen is not known. The authors ran a second PCR of about 7 to 11 cycles using a sample-barcoded 5' primer and a J-beta primer mix. From the 5' RACE reads, TCRdb called clonotypes with MiXCR, one entry per CDR3 protein. The sample carries hundreds of thousands of distinct CDR3 sequences, around 48% recorded once. The sample belongs to a study of blood T cells in healthy people across ages. The study's findings and limits: As age increased, TCR beta diversity per million T cells fell in a roughly linear fashion. Diversity of TCR beta correlated strongly with naive T cell percentage.

The V end was cut by 3 bases, the J end by 2 bases, with 11 bases between. CDR3 length equals 15 residues. The germline V gene has CDR1 MGHRA and CDR2 YSYEKL. The sequenced material came from blood. The rearrangement joins TRBV4-1 to TRBJ2-1; TRBD2 might be the D (5 bases). The source is a woman in her sixties or seventies in good health. The CDR3 nucleotides are TGCGCCAGCAGCCAGGGAGAGTCTGCCTACAATGAGCAGTTCTTC. Translating it yields CASSQGESAYNEQFF.